This paragraph reports one T cell receptor beta chain. Study processing details: Nucleated cell number was recorded as an estimate derived from reference gene primer amplification. The protocol was immunoSEQ multiplex PCR, while the TCRdb copy is restricted to in-frame clones and leaves out a portion. V, J and clone size derive from that table, while D and trimming were established from the DNA sequence. The data contain roughly 150,000 clones, more than 75% of them singletons. These data belong to a study of blood T cell repertoires in COVID-19. Study-wide context: Sources were T cells, B-cell-depleted T cells, or PBMCs; the material itself was cDNA or gDNA.

Germline loops: CDR1 SNHLY, CDR2 FYNNEI. The CDR3 length is 15 residues. The V and J ends lost 6 bases and 4 bases respectively, with 13 bases between them. Sequenced material: peripheral blood. The sequence was obtained from a woman aged 50 to 60 with acute or convalescent COVID-19. The chain employs TRBV2 and TRBJ1-6; unclear D gene. In DNA, the CDR3 is TGTGCCAGCAGCCTAGACGGATTATATAATTCACCCCTCCACTTT. It is translated as CASSLDGLYNSPLHF. Looking up the rest from reference TRBV2 and TRBJ1-6 gives the full variable domain: EPEVTQTPSHQVTQMGQEVILRCVPISNHLYFYWYRQILGQKVEFLVSFYNNEISEKSEIFDDQFSVERPDGSNFTLKIRSTKLEDSAMYFCASSLDGLYNSPLHFGNGTRLTVT.